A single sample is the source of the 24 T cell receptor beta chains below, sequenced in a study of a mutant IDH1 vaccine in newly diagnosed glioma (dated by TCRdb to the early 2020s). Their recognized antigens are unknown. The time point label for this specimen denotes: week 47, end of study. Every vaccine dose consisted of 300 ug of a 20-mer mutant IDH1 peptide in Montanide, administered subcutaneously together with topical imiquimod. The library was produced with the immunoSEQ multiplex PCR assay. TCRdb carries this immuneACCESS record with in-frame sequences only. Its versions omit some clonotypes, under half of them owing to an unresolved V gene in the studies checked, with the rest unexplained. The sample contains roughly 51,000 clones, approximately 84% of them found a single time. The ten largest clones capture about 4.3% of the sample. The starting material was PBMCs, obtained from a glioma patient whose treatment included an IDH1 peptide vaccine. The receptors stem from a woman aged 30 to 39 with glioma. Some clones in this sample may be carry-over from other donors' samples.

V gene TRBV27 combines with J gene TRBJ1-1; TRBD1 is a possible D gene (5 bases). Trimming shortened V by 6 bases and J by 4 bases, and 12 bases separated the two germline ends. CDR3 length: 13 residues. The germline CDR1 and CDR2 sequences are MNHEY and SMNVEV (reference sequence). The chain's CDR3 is CASRGEGFTEAFF. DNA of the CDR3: TGTGCCAGCAGGGGGGAAGGTTTCACTGAAGCTTTCTTT.

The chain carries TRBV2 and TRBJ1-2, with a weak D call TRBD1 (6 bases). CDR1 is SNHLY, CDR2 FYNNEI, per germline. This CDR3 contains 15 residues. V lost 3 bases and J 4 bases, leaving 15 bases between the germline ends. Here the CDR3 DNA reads TGTGCCAGCAGTGAGTCTCACGGGGGCGCCTATGGCTACACCTTC. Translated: CASSESHGGAYGYTF.

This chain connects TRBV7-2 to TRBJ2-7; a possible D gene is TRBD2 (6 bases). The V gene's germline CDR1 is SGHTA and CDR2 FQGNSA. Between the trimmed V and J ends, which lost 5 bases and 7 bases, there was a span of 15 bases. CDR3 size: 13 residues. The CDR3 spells CASSRDFLGEQYF. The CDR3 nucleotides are TGTGCCAGCAGCCGGGACTTTCTTGGGGAGCAGTACTTC.

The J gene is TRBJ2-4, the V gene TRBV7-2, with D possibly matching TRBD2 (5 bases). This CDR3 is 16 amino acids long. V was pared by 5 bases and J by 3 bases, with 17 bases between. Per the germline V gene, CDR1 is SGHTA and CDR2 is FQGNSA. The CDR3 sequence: CASSPSASPFKNIQYF. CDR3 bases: TGTGCCAGCAGCCCCTCTGCTAGCCCTTTCAAAAACATTCAGTACTTC.

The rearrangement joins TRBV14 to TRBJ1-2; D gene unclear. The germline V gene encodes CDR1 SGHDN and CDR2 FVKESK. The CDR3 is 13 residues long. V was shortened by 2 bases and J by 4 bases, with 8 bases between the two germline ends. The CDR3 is CASSQYQSYGYTF. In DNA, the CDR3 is TGTGCCAGCAGCCAATATCAATCCTATGGCTACACCTTC.

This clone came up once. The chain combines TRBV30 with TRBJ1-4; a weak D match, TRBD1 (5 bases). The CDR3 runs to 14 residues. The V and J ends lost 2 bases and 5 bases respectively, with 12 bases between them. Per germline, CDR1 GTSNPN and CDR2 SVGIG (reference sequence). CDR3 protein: CAWSSGRGNEKLFF. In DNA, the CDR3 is TGTGCCTGGAGTTCCGGACGGGGGAATGAAAAACTGTTTTTT.

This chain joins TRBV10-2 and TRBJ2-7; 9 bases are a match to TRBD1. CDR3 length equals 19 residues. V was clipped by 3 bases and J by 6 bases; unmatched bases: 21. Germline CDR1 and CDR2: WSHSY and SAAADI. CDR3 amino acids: CASSESPSVIGTGKVEQYF. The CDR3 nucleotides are TGCGCCAGCAGTGAAAGTCCTTCGGTGATAGGGACAGGGAAGGTCGAGCAGTACTTC.

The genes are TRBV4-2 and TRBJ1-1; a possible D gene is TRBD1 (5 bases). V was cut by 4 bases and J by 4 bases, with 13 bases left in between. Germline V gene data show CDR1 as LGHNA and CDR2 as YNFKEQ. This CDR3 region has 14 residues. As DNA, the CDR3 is TGTGCCAGCAGCCGAGTGGGGGGGGGCACTGAAGCTTTCTTT. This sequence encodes CASSRVGGGTEAFF.

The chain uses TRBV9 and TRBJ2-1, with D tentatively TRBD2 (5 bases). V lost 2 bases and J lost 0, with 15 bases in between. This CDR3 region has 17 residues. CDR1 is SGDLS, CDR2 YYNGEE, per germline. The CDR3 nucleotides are TGTGCCAGCAGCGTGAGTGGTAGCGCAAGCTCCTACAATGAGCAGTTCTTC. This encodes CASSVSGSASSYNEQFF.

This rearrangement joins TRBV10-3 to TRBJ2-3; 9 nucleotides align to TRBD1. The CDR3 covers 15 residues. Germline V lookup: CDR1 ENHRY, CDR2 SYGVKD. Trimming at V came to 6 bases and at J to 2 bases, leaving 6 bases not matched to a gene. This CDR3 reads CAIRGGTGSTDTQYF. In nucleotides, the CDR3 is TGTGCCATCAGAGGTGGGACAGGGTCCACAGATACGCAGTATTTT.

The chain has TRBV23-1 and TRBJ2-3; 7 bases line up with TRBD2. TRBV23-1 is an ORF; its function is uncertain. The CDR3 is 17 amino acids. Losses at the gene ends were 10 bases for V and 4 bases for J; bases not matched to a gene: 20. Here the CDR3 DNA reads TGCGCCACCACACAGGCGAAAACAGGAGCGGGACCAGATACGCAGTATTTT. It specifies CATTQAKTGAGPDTQYF.

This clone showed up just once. The CDR3 nucleotides read TGTGCCAGTATAGGTAGCGGTCTATACAATGAGCAGTTCTTC. It is translated as CASIGSGLYNEQFF. The genes are TRBV19 and TRBJ2-1, with a tentative D call TRBD2 (6 bases). Trimming shortened V by 7 bases and J by 4 bases, and 14 bases separated the two germline ends. The germline V gene encodes CDR1 LNHDA and CDR2 SQIVND (reference sequence). The CDR3 runs 14 residues. The whole variable domain, filled in from reference TRBV19 and TRBJ2-1, reads DGGITQSPKYLFRKEGQNVTLSCEQNLNHDAMYWYRQDPGQGLRLIYYSQIVNDFQKGDIAEGYSVSREKKESFPLTVTSAQKNPTAFYLCASIGSGLYNEQFFGPGTRLTVL.

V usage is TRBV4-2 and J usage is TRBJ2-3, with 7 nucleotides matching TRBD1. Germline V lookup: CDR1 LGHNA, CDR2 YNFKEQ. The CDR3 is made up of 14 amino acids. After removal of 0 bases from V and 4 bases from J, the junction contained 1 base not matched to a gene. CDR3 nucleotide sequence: TGTGCCAGCAGCCAAGAAACAGGGGCAGATACGCAGTATTTT. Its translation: CASSQETGADTQYF.

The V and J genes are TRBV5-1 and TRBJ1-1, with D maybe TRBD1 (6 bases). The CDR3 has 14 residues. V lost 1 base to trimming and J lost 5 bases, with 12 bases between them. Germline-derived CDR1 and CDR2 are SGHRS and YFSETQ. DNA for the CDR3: TGCGCCAGCAGCTTGAACTACGGGACAACTGAAGCTTTCTTT. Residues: CASSLNYGTTEAFF.

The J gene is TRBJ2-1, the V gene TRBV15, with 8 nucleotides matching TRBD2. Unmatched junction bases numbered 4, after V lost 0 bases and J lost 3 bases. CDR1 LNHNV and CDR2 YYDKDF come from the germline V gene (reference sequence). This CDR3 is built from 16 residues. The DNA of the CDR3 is TGTGCCACCAGCAGAGATAGGCTAGCGGGCTACAATGAGCAGTTCTTC. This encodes CATSRDRLAGYNEQFF.

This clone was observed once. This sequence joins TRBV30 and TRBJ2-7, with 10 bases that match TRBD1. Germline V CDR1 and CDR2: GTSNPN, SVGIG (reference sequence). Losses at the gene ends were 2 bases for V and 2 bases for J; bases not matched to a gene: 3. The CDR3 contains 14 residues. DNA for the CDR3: TGTGCCTGGAGTAAAGGACAGGGGGCCTACGAGCAGTACTTC. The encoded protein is CAWSKGQGAYEQYF. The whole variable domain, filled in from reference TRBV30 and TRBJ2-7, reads SQTIHQWPATLVQPVGSPLSLECTVEGTSNPNLYWYRQAAGRGLQLLFYSVGIGQISSEVPQNLSASRPQDRQFILSSKKLLLSDSGFYLCAWSKGQGAYEQYFGPGTRLTVT.

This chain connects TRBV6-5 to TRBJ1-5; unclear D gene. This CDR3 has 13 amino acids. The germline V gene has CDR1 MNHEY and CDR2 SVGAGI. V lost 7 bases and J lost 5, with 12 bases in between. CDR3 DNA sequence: TGTGCCAGCACCAACGGGGTGGATCAGCCCCAGCATTTT. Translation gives CASTNGVDQPQHF.

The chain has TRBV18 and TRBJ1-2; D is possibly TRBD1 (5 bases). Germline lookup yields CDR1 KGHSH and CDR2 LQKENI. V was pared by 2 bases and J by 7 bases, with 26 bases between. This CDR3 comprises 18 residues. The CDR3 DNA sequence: TGTGCCAGCTCACCAAACCCCCCACAGGTCTCCCAAGGTCCTGGCTACACCTTC. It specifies CASSPNPPQVSQGPGYTF.

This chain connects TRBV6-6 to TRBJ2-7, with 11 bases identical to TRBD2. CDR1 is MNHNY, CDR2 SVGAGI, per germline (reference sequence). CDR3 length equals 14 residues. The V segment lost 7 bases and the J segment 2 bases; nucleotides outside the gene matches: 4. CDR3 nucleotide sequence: TGTGCCAGCACGACTAGCGGGGCCGCCTACGAGCAGTACTTC. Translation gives CASTTSGAAYEQYF.

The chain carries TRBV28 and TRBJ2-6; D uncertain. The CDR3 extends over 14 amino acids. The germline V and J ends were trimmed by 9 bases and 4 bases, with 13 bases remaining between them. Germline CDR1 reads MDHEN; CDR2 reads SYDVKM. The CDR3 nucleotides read TGTGCCAGTACGGACGATTACGGGGCCAACGTCCTGACTTTC. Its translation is CASTDDYGANVLTF.

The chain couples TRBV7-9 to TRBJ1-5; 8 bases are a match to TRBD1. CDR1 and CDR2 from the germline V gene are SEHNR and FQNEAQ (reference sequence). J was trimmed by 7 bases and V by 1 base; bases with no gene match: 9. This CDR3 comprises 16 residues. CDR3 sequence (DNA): TGTGCCAGCAGCTTAGTAGGACAGGGATTGAACCAGCCCCAGCATTTT. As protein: CASSLVGQGLNQPQHF.

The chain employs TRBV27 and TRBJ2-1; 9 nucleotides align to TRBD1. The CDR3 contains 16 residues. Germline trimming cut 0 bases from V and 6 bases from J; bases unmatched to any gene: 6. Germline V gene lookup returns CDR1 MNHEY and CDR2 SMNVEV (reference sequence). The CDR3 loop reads CASSLSFKQGANEQFF. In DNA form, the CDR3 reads TGTGCCAGCAGTTTATCGTTCAAACAGGGGGCCAATGAGCAGTTCTTC.

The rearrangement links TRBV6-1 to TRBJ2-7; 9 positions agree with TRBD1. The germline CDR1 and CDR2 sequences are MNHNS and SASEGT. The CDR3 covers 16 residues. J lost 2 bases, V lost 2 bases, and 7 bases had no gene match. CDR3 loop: CASSEPRGQGPYEQYF. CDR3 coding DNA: TGTGCCAGCAGTGAACCGAGGGGACAGGGTCCCTACGAGCAGTACTTC.

Here the CDR3 DNA reads TGTGCCAGCAGTTTGATGGGAAGCAATCAGCCCCAGCATTTT. Translating gives CASSLMGSNQPQHF. The rearrangement links TRBV6-4 to TRBJ1-5; D is unclear. This CDR3 comprises 14 residues. Germline CDR1 MRHNA, CDR2 SNTAGT. Trimming took 5 bases from V and 1 from J, leaving 9 bases between them.